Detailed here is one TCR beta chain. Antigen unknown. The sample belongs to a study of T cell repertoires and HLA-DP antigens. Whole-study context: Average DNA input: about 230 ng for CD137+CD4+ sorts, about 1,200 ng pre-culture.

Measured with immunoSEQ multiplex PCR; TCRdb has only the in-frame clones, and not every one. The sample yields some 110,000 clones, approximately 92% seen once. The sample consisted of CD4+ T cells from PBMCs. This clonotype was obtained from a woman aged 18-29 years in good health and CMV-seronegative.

The CDR3 sequence is CASSPGHARAEAFF. In DNA, the CDR3 is TGCGCCAGCAGCCCTGGACATGCTCGCGCTGAAGCTTTCTTT. This rearrangement joins TRBV5-1 to TRBJ1-1, with D perhaps TRBD1 (5 bases). Germline lookup yields CDR1 SGHRS and CDR2 YFSETQ. V was trimmed by 4 bases and J by 6 bases, leaving 16 bases between them. CDR3 length: 14 amino acids.